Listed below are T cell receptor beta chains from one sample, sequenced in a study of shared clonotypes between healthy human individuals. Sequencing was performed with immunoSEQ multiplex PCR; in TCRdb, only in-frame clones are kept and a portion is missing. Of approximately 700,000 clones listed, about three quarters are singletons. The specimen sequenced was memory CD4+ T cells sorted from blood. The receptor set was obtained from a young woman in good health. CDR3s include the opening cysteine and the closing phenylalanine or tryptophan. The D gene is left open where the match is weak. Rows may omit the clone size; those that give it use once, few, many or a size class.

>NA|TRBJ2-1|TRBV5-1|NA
TGCGCCAGCAGCTTGGGGCCCAGCTCCTACAATGAGCAGTTCTTC
CASSLGPSSYNEQFF
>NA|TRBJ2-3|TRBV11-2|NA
TGTGCCAGCAGCGCCACCGGGACTAGCACAGATACGCAGTATTTT
CASSATGTSTDTQYF
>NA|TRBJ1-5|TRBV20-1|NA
TGCAGTGCTAGAGATCGTCAGCCCCAGCATTTT
CSARDRQPQHF
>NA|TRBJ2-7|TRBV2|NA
TGTGCCAGCAGCTCCGACAGCCACGAGCAGTACTTC
CASSSDSHEQYF
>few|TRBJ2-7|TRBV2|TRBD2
TGTGCCAGCAGCCCCGGGACTAGCGGGGTATACGAGCAGTACTTC
CASSPGTSGVYEQYF
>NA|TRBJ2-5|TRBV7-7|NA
TGTGCCAGCAGCTTATCGACGGGAGAGACCCAGTACTTC
CASSLSTGETQYF
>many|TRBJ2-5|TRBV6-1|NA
TGTGCCAGCAGTGGGACGATGCAAGAGACCCAGTACTTC
CASSGTMQETQYF
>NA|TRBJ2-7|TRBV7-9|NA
TGTGCCAGCAGCTTAGGGCCGGGTGGTGTTGGGGAGCAGTACTTC
CASSLGPGGVGEQYF
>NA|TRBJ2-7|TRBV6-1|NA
TGTGCCAGCAGTGAAGCCATACGCTCGCCCCCCTACGAGCAGTACTTC
CASSEAIRSPPYEQYF
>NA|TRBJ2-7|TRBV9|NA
TGTGCCACCAACCATTTCTACGAGCAGTACTTC
CATNHFYEQYF
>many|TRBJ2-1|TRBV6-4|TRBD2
TGTGCCAGCAGTGACGGAGCGGGAGATCTCAATGAGCAGTTCTTC
CASSDGAGDLNEQFF
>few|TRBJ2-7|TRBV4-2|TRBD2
TGTGCCAGCAGCCGGGAGCGGGAGACGGGTTACGAGCAGTACTTC
CASSRERETGYEQYF
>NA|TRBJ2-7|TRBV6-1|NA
TGTGCCAGCAGTGGACCCCGGAGTGACACCCTAAACTACGAGCAGTACTTC
CASSGPRSDTLNYEQYF
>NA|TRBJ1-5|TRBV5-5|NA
TGTGCCAGCAGCTTGGCTCCATGGGGCAATCAGCCCCAGCATTTT
CASSLAPWGNQPQHF
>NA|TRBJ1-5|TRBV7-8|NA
TGTGCCAGCAGCCAGGTGCGGGGACGGGGGCAGCCCCAGCATTTT
CASSQVRGRGQPQHF
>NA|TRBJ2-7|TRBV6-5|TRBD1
TGTGCCAGCAGAACGACAGGGATCCTCTACGAGCAGTACTTC
CASRTTGILYEQYF
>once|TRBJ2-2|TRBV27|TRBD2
TGTGCCAGCAGTTTATTCCTGCGGGAGAGGGCCGGGGAGCTGTTTTTT
CASSLFLRERAGELFF
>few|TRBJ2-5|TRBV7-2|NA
TGTGCCAGCAGCTCTAGGGTCCAAGAGACCCAGTACTTC
CASSSRVQETQYF
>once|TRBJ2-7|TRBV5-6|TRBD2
TGTGCCAGCAGCTTATATAGCGGGAGTGGTTACGAGCAGTACTTC
CASSLYSGSGYEQYF
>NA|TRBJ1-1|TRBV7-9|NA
TGTGCCAGCAGCTTAGCCGGGGGCGGTGAAGCTTTCTTT
CASSLAGGGEAFF